These 15 T cell receptor beta chains came from one sample sequenced in a study of cytomegalovirus exposure and HLA in healthy donors (TCRdb year 2017). The method behind the library was the immunoSEQ multiplex PCR assay. For the multiplex PCR, a mixture combining 60 forward primers for TCR Vbeta segments and 13 reverse primers for TCR Jbeta segments was used. Imported from immuneACCESS, the table was reduced by TCRdb to in-frame sequences with V and J called. These copies leave out some clones; in studies compared against another copy, an unresolved V gene accounts for under half, and the cause of the remainder is not known. This sample holds about 190,000 clones; roughly four fifths were observed only once. About 3.1% of the sample rests with the top ten. What was sequenced was PBMCs. These receptors all stem from a woman aged 25 to 39 in good health and CMV-seropositive.

The rearrangement uses TRBV6-1 and TRBJ2-2; no firm D call. The CDR3 spans 15 residues. Germline V gene sequence: CDR1 MNHNS, CDR2 SASEGT. V was trimmed by 3 bases and J by 5 bases, leaving 13 bases between them. DNA of the CDR3: TGTGCCAGCAGTGAGCTTACCGGTAGTACCGGGGAGCTGTTTTTT. Protein sequence: CASSELTGSTGELFF.

This clone occurred a few times. The V call is TRBV7-2, the J call TRBJ2-5; D uncertain. The CDR3 is made up of 14 amino acids. V dropped 1 base and J dropped 2 bases, with 8 bases sitting between them. Germline V CDR1 and CDR2: SGHTA, FQGNSA. The CDR3, as DNA: TGTGCCAGCAGCTTAGAGTTTCAGCAAGAGACCCAGTACTTC. It encodes CASSLEFQQETQYF.

This clone was picked up a small number of times. The chain is built from TRBV11-2 and TRBJ1-6, with TRBD1 matching 10 bases. CDR1 and CDR2 from the germline V gene are SGHAT and FQNNGV. This CDR3 comprises 15 residues. The V and J ends lost 3 bases and 7 bases, in that order; junction bases with no gene match: 3. The CDR3 DNA sequence: TGTGCCAGCAGCTTTCGGACAGGGGGGAATTCACCCCTCCACTTT. Its protein product is CASSFRTGGNSPLHF.

The J gene is TRBJ2-5, the V gene TRBV23-1, with 9 positions matching TRBD1. TRBV23-1 is given ORF status, its function remaining uncertain. V was clipped by 9 bases and J by 5 bases; unmatched bases: 7. CDR3 length equals 13 residues. CDR3 in DNA: TGCGCCAGTATAACAGGGGGCATGGAGACCCAGTACTTC. It specifies CASITGGMETQYF.

This chain connects TRBV5-1 to TRBJ1-4, with D possibly being TRBD1 (6 bases). CDR1 is SGHRS and CDR2 is YFSETQ in the germline V gene. V dropped 1 base and J dropped 4 bases, with 11 bases sitting between them. The length of the CDR3 is 15 residues. The CDR3: CASSLTGPNNEKLFF. DNA for the CDR3: TGCGCCAGCAGCTTGACAGGGCCCAATAATGAAAAACTGTTTTTT.

The chain employs TRBV11-3 and TRBJ2-1; 10 bases align to TRBD1. V gave up 1 base and J gave up 6 bases; unmatched junction bases: 3. The CDR3 is 15 amino acids. CDR1 SGHNT and CDR2 YENEEA come from the germline V gene. For the CDR3, the DNA is TGTGCCAGCAGCTTAGGACAGGGGGCTGGCAATGAGCAGTTCTTC. As protein: CASSLGQGAGNEQFF.

The chain is built from TRBV11-2 and TRBJ1-3, with D tentatively TRBD1 (6 bases). From germline, CDR1 is SGHAT and CDR2 FQNNGV. V lost 1 base and J 11 bases, leaving 15 bases between the germline ends. CDR3 length: 14 residues. DNA for the CDR3: TGTGCCAGCAGCTTAGTTCGGACAGCTGAAGCCATATATTTT. Amino acids: CASSLVRTAEAIYF.

This chain uses TRBV6-1 with TRBJ1-2; TRBD1 matches 9 bases. Unmatched junction bases numbered 5, after V lost 4 bases and J lost 8 bases. Germline V CDR1 and CDR2: MNHNS, SASEGT. The CDR3 is 13 amino acids. CDR3 DNA: TGTGCCAGCAGTGCGGGACAGGGATACGGCTACACCTTC. This translates into CASSAGQGYGYTF.

This clone showed up just a few times. This chain links TRBV15 with TRBJ2-2; 16 nucleotides agree with TRBD2. Germline CDR1 reads LNHNV; CDR2 reads YYDKDF (reference sequence). Losses at the gene ends were 3 bases for V and 4 bases for J; bases not matched to a gene: 5. The CDR3 runs to 18 residues. CDR3 sequence (DNA): TGTGCCACCAGCAGCGGGACTAGCGGGAGGGAGGCCACCGGGGAGCTGTTTTTT. Translated: CATSSGTSGREATGELFF.

A few counts support this clone. V and J are TRBV25-1 and TRBJ2-5; 9 nucleotides agree with TRBD1. Germline V gene lookup returns CDR1 MGHDK and CDR2 SYGVNS. The CDR3 has 15 amino acids. The trim removed 5 bases at V and 2 bases at J, leaving 6 bases unmatched. The DNA for the CDR3 is TGTGCCAGCAGTAAGCCGGGACAGGGACAAGAGACCCAGTACTTC. This gives the protein CASSKPGQGQETQYF.

V and J are TRBV2 and TRBJ2-1, with D perhaps TRBD2 (5 bases). In germline, CDR1 is SNHLY, CDR2 FYNNEI. Trimming left V 4 bases short and J 0 bases short, with 13 bases between. This CDR3 spans 16 amino acids. The CDR3 DNA is TGTGCCAGCAGTGTTAGCGTGGTGAGCTCCTACAATGAGCAGTTCTTC. It yields the protein CASSVSVVSSYNEQFF.

This chain connects TRBV15 to TRBJ2-1, with 16 bases identical to TRBD2. The CDR3 consists of 20 residues. The J segment lost 5 bases and the V segment lost 0 bases, leaving 10 bases of the junction unmatched. Germline-derived CDR1 and CDR2 are LNHNV and YYDKDF (reference sequence). The CDR3 DNA is TGTGCCACCAGCAGAGATCTGGGACTAGCGGGAGGGAGGGGCCACAATGAGCAGTTCTTC. This gives the protein CATSRDLGLAGGRGHNEQFF.

The chain is built from TRBV7-2 and TRBJ2-1, with 11 bases identical to TRBD2. The germline V gene has CDR1 SGHTA and CDR2 FQGNSA. J lost 9 bases, V lost 3 bases, and 10 bases had no gene match. The CDR3 contains 16 residues. In DNA, the CDR3 is TGTGCCAGCAGCTTCCCGACTAGCGGGATAAGATTTGAGCAGTTCTTC. Translated: CASSFPTSGIRFEQFF.

This clone was counted between two and nine times. This chain joins TRBV10-2 and TRBJ2-7; 9 bases fit TRBD1. After removal of 8 bases from V and 6 bases from J, the junction contained 2 bases not matched to a gene. Germline CDR1 and CDR2: WSHSY and SAAADI. The CDR3 spans 11 residues. The CDR3 protein is CASGDRAEQYF. DNA for the CDR3: TGCGCCAGCGGGGACAGGGCCGAGCAGTACTTC.

Only one count was recorded for this clone. The chain is built from TRBV19 and TRBJ2-7, with TRBD2 matching 9 bases. This CDR3 is built from 14 residues. Trimming removed 5 bases from V and 6 bases from J; junction bases left unmatched: 8. Germline values: CDR1 LNHDA, CDR2 SQIVND (reference sequence). The CDR3 protein is CASSAGLANSEQYF. CDR3 nucleotides: TGTGCCAGTAGTGCCGGACTAGCGAATTCCGAGCAGTACTTC.